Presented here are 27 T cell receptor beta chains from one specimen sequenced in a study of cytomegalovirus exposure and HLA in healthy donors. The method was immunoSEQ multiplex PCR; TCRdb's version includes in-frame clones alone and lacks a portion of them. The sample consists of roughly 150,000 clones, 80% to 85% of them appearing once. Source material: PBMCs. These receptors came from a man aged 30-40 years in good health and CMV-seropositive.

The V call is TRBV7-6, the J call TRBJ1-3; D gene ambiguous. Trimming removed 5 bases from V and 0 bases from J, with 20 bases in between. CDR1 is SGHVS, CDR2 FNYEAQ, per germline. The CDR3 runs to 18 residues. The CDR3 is CASSEGRPDGASGNTIYF. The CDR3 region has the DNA TGTGCCAGCAGCGAGGGTCGACCGGACGGCGCCTCTGGAAACACCATATATTTT.

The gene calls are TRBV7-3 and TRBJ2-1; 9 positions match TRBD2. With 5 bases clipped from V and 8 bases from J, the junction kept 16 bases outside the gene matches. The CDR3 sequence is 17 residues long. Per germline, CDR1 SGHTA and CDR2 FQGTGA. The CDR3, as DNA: TGTGCCAGCAGCCTAAATGGGCTAGCGGGACGTGGGGATGAGCAGTTCTTC. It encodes CASSLNGLAGRGDEQFF. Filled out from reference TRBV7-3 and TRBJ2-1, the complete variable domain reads GAGVSQTPSNKVTEKGKYVELRCDPISGHTALYWYRQSLGQGPEFLIYFQGTGAADDSGLPNDRFFAVRPEGSVSTLKIQRTERGDSAVYLCASSLNGLAGRGDEQFFGPGTRLTVL.

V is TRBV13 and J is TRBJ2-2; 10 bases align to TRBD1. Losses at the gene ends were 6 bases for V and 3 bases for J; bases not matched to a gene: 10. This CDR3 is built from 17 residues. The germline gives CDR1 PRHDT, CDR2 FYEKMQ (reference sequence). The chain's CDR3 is CASRYSRTGGDTGELFF. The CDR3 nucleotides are TGTGCCAGCAGATATTCGCGGACAGGGGGTGACACCGGGGAGCTGTTTTTT.

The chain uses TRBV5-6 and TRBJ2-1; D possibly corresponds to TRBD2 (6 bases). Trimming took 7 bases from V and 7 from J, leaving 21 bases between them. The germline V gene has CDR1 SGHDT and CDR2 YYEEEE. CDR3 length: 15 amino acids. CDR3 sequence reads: CASVTGRKAWNEQFF. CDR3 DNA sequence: TGTGCCAGCGTTACGGGGAGGAAGGCGTGGAATGAGCAGTTCTTC. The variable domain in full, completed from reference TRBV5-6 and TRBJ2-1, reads DAGVTQSPTHLIKTRGQQVTLRCSPKSGHDTVSWYQQALGQGPQFIFQYYEEEERQRGNFPDRFSGHQFPNYSSELNVNALLLGDSALYLCASVTGRKAWNEQFFGPGTRLTVL.

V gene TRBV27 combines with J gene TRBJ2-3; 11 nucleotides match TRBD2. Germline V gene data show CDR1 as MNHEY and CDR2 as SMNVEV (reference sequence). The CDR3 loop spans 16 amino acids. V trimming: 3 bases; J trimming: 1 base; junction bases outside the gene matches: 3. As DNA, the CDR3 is TGTGCCAGCAGTTTCCCGGGACTAGCGGGCACAGATACGCAGTATTTT. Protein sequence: CASSFPGLAGTDTQYF.

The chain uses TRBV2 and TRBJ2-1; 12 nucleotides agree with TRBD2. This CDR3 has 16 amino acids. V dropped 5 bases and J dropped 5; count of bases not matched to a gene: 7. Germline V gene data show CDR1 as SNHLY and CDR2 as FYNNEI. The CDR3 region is CASSTLLAGGDNEQFF. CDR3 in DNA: TGTGCCAGCAGTACTCTCCTAGCGGGAGGGGACAATGAGCAGTTCTTC.

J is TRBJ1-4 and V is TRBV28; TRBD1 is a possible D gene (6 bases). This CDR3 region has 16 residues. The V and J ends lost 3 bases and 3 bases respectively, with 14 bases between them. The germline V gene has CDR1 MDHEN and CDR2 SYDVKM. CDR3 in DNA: TGTGCCAGCAGTTTGATTCAATGGACAGCTAATGAAAAACTGTTTTTT. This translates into CASSLIQWTANEKLFF.

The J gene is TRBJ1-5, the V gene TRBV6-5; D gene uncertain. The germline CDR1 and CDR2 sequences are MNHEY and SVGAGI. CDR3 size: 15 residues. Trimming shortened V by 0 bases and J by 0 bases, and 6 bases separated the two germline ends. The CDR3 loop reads CASSYSSNSNQPQHF. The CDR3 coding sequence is TGTGCCAGCAGTTACTCATCCAATAGCAATCAGCCCCAGCATTTT.

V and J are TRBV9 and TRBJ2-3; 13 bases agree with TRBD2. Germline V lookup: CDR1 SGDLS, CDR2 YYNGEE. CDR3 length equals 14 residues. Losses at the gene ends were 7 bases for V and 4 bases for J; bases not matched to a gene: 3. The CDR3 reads CASQLAGGADTQYF. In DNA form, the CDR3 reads TGTGCCAGCCAACTAGCGGGGGGGGCAGATACGCAGTATTTT.

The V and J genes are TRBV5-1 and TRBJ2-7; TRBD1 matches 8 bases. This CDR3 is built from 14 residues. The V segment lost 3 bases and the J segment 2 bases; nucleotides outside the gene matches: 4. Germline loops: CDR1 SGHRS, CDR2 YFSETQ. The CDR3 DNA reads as TGCGCCAGCAGCTGGAGGACAGGGACCTACGAGCAGTACTTC. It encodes CASSWRTGTYEQYF.

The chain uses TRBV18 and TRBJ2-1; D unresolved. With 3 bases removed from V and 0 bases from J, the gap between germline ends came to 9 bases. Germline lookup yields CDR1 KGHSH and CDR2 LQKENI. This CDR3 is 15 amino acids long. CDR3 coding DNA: TGTGCCAGCTCACCCTTGGTGAGCTCCTACAATGAGCAGTTCTTC. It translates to CASSPLVSSYNEQFF.

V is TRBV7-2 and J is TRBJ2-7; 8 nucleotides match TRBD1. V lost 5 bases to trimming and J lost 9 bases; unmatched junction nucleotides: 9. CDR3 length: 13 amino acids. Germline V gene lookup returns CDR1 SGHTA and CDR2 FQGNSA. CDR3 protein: CASSPAGGGRQYF. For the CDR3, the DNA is TGTGCCAGCAGCCCCGCAGGGGGCGGTCGGCAGTACTTC. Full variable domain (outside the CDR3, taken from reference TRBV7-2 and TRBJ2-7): GAGVSQSPSNKVTEKGKDVELRCDPISGHTALYWYRQSLGQGLEFLIYFQGNSAPDKSGLPSDRFSAERTGGSVSTLTIQRTQQEDSAVYLCASSPAGGGRQYFGPGTRLTVT.

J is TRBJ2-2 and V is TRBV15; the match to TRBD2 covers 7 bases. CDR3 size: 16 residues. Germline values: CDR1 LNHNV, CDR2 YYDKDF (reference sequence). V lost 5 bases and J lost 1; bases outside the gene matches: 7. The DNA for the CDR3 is TGTGCCACCAGCGCCAGCACTAGCGAGAACACCGGGGAGCTGTTTTTT. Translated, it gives CATSASTSENTGELFF.

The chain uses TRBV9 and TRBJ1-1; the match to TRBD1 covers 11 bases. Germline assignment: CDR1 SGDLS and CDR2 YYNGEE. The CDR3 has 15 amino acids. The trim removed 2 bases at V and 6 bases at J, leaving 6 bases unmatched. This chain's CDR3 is CASSVSGTGGSEAFF. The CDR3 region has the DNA TGTGCCAGCAGCGTCTCCGGGACAGGGGGTTCTGAAGCTTTCTTT.

CDR3 nucleotide sequence: TGTGCCTGGAGTGGACAGGGGGCCCGGGAGCAGTACTTC. Protein: CAWSGQGAREQYF. The chain recombines TRBV30 with TRBJ2-7; TRBD1 agrees at 10 bases. Germline V gives CDR1 GTSNPN, CDR2 SVGIG (reference sequence). CDR3 length: 13 residues. Trimming took 1 base from V and 7 from J; bases not matched to a gene: 4.

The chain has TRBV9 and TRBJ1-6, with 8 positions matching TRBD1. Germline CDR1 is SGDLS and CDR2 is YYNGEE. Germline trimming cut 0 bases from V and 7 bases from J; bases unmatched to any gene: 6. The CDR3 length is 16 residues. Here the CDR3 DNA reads TGTGCCAGCAGCGTAGCAGGACAGGGAATAAATTCACCCCTCCACTTT. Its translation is CASSVAGQGINSPLHF. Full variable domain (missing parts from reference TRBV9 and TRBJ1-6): DSGVTQTPKHLITATGQRVTLRCSPRSGDLSVYWYQQSLDQGLQFLIQYYNGEERAKGNILERFSAQQFPDLHSELNLSSLELGDSALYFCASSVAGQGINSPLHFGNGTRLTVT.

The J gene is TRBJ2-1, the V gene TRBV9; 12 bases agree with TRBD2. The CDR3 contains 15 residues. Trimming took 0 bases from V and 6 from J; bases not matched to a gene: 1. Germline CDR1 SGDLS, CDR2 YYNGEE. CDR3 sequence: CASSVGLAGANEQFF. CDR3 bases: TGTGCCAGCAGCGTAGGACTAGCGGGAGCCAATGAGCAGTTCTTC.

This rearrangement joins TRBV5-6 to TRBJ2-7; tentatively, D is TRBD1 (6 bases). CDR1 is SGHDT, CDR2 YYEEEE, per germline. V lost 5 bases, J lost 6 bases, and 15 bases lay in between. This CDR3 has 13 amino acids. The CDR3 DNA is TGTGCCAGCAGTCCTACAGGGTTACGCGAGCAGTACTTC. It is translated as CASSPTGLREQYF. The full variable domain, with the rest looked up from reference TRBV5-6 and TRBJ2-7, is DAGVTQSPTHLIKTRGQQVTLRCSPKSGHDTVSWYQQALGQGPQFIFQYYEEEERQRGNFPDRFSGHQFPNYSSELNVNALLLGDSALYLCASSPTGLREQYFGPGTRLTVT.

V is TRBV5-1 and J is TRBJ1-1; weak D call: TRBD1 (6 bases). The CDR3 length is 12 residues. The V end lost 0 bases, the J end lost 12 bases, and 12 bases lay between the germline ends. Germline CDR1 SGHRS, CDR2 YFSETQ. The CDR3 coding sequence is TGCGCCAGCAGCTTGGACGGGACACTAACTTTCTTT. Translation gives CASSLDGTLTFF. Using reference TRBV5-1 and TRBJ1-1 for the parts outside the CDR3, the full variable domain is KAGVTQTPRYLIKTRGQQVTLSCSPISGHRSVSWYQQTPGQGLQFLFEYFSETQRNKGNFPGRFSGRQFSNSRSEMNVSTLELGDSALYLCASSLDGTLTFFGQGTRLTVV.

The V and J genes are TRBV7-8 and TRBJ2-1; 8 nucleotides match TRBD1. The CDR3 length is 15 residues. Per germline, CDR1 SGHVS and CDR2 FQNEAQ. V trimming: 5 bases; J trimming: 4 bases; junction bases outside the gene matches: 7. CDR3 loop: CASSPGQGQYNEQFF. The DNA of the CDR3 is TGTGCCAGCAGCCCAGGACAGGGTCAATACAATGAGCAGTTCTTC.

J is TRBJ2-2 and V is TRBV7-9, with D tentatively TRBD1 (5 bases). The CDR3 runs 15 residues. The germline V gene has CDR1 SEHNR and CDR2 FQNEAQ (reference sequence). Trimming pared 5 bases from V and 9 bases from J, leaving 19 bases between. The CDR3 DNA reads TGTGCCAGCAGCCTACTCCCTACTGGGGCCCGGGAGCTGTTTTTT. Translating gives CASSLLPTGARELFF.

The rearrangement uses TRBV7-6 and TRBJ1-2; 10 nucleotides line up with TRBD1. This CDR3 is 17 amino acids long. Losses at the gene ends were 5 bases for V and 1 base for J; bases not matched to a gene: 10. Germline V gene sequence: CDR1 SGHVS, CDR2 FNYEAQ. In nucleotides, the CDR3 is TGTGCCAGCAGCCCGGGGACAGGGGAAGGGGGTAACTATGGCTACACCTTC. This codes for CASSPGTGEGGNYGYTF.

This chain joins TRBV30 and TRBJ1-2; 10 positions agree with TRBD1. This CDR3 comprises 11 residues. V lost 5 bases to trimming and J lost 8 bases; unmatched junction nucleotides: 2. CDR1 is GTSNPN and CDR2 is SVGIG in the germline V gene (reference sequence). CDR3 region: CAWATGGGYTF. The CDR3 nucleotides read TGTGCCTGGGCGACAGGGGGCGGCTACACCTTC.

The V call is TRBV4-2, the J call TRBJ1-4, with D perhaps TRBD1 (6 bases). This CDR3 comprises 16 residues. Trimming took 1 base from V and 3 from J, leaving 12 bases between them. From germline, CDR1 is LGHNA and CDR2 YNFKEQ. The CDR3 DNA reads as TGTGCCAGCAGCCAAGGGGGGGGCGAAGCTAATGAAAAACTGTTTTTT. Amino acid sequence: CASSQGGGEANEKLFF.

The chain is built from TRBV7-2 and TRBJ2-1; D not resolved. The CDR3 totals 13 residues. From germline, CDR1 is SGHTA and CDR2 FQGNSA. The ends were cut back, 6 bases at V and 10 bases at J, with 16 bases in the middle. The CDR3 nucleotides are TGTGCCAGCAGTCCCCCACTCCGGCGGGAGCAGTTCTTC. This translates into CASSPPLRREQFF.

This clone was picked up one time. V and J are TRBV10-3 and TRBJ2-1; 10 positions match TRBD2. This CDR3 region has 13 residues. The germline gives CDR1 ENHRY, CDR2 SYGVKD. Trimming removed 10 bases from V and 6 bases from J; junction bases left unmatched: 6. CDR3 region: CATDSGRFNEQFF. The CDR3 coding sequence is TGTGCCACAGATAGCGGGAGGTTCAATGAGCAGTTCTTC.

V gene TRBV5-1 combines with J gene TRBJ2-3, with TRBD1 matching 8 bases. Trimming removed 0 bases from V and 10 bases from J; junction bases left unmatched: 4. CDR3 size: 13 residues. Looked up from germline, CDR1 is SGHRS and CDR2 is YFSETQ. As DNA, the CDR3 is TGCGCCAGCAGCTTGGAGGGACAGGAGGCGCAGTATTTT. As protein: CASSLEGQEAQYF.